Each of the 22 T cell receptor beta chains below was sequenced from the same sample in a study of blood T cell repertoires in COVID-19. Libraries were prepared by immunoSEQ multiplex PCR; TCRdb keeps only in-frame clonotypes and omits some of them. The table includes roughly 200,000 clones, approximately 91% detected once. The sequenced sample consisted of peripheral blood. The receptors here all came from a man aged 18 to 29 with active or convalescent COVID-19.

This clone has ten or more counts. This sequence joins TRBV15 and TRBJ2-6; D gene uncertain. CDR1 is LNHNV, CDR2 YYDKDF, per germline (reference sequence). The V end lost 0 bases, the J end lost 3 bases, and 6 bases lay between the germline ends. The CDR3 is made up of 15 amino acids. CDR3 nucleotides: TGTGCCACCAGCAGAGATGGCAGTGGGGCCAACGTCCTGACTTTC. The encoded protein is CATSRDGSGANVLTF.

This clone was observed a single time. V is TRBV7-2 and J is TRBJ1-5; weak D call: TRBD1 (5 bases). Between the trimmed V and J ends, which lost 6 bases and 3 bases, there was a span of 15 bases. The length of the CDR3 is 15 residues. From germline, CDR1 is SGHTA and CDR2 FQGNSA. In DNA form, the CDR3 reads TGTGCCAGCAGGTCCCAGGGATATGTCAATCAGCCCCAGCATTTT. Translated, it gives CASRSQGYVNQPQHF. The full variable domain, in which reference TRBV7-2 and TRBJ1-5 provide the parts outside the CDR3, is GAGVSQSPSNKVTEKGKDVELRCDPISGHTALYWYRQSLGQGLEFLIYFQGNSAPDKSGLPSDRFSAERTGGSVSTLTIQRTQQEDSAVYLCASRSQGYVNQPQHFGDGTRLSIL.

The chain combines TRBV5-1 with TRBJ2-7, with D perhaps matching TRBD1 (5 bases). Trimming pared 4 bases from V and 2 bases from J, leaving 22 bases between. This CDR3 has 17 amino acids. CDR1 and CDR2 from the germline V gene are SGHRS and YFSETQ. The CDR3 sequence is CASSPGLYPTETYEQYF. The CDR3 nucleotides read TGCGCCAGCAGCCCAGGCTTATATCCGACAGAAACCTACGAGCAGTACTTC.

Remarks on this clone: One end of the junction is discordant with germline, which a read error may explain. The chain couples TRBV3-1 (or the pseudogene TRBV3-2) to TRBJ1-2; D is unresolved. The CDR3 has 12 residues. Germline V gives CDR1 LGHDT, CDR2 YNNKEL (reference sequence). In DNA form, the CDR3 reads TGTGCCAGCAGCCGAAGTTCCGGTGGGCTGGTTTTC. It encodes CASSRSSGGLVF.

The chain has TRBV4-2 and TRBJ1-5, with TRBD1 as a possible D gene (5 bases). The length of the CDR3 is 15 residues. CDR1 and CDR2 (germline): LGHNA, YNFKEQ. Deletions cut 1 base from V and 0 bases from J, with 7 bases between. CDR3 region: CASSQGGDSNQPQHF. The CDR3 DNA reads as TGTGCCAGCAGCCAAGGGGGGGATAGCAATCAGCCCCAGCATTTT.

The chain carries TRBV30 and TRBJ1-5; TRBD1 is a possible D gene (6 bases). This CDR3 comprises 13 residues. Per the germline V gene, CDR1 is GTSNPN and CDR2 is SVGIG (reference sequence). Trimming cost V 3 bases and J 5 bases, with 11 bases left between them. The CDR3 protein is CAWSLDRYQPQHF. In DNA, the CDR3 is TGTGCCTGGAGCCTGGACAGATATCAGCCCCAGCATTTT.

The chain has TRBV4-1 and TRBJ1-1, with a weak D call TRBD1 (5 bases). Between the trimmed V and J ends, which lost 0 bases and 5 bases, there was a span of 13 bases. This CDR3 is 15 amino acids long. Germline CDR1 is MGHRA and CDR2 is YSYEKL. CDR3 nucleotide sequence: TGCGCCAGCAGCCAAGACTTGCGGGGGAGGACTGAAGCTTTCTTT. Amino acid sequence: CASSQDLRGRTEAFF.

The V gene is TRBV19, the J gene TRBJ2-1; 14 bases line up with TRBD2. Trimming at V came to 9 bases and at J to 5 bases, leaving 3 bases not matched to a gene. The CDR3 length is 14 residues. Germline CDR1 reads LNHDA; CDR2 reads SQIVND (reference sequence). As DNA, the CDR3 is TGTGCCAGCGGACTAGCGGGAGGCGACAATGAGCAGTTCTTC. This gives the protein CASGLAGGDNEQFF.

DNA for the CDR3: TGTGCCAGCAGCGCCGCCGGGGTCTATGGCTACACCTTC. This translates into CASSAAGVYGYTF. V usage is TRBV9 and J usage is TRBJ1-2, with D hard to call. Germline V lookup: CDR1 SGDLS, CDR2 YYNGEE. CDR3 length: 13 amino acids. Trimming cost V 3 bases and J 4 bases, with 10 bases left between them. The full variable domain, its missing parts supplied by reference TRBV9 and TRBJ1-2, is DSGVTQTPKHLITATGQRVTLRCSPRSGDLSVYWYQQSLDQGLQFLIQYYNGEERAKGNILERFSAQQFPDLHSELNLSSLELGDSALYFCASSAAGVYGYTFGSGTRLTVV.

This clone appeared a single time. Distinct nucleotide sequences in the sample also encode this CDR3. CDR3: CAWSSSSGNTIYF. The CDR3 DNA reads as TGTGCCTGGAGTTCGAGTTCTGGAAACACCATATATTTT. The genes are TRBV30 and TRBJ1-3; D is uncertain. Trimming stripped 2 bases from V and 1 base from J, with 6 bases between. The V gene's germline CDR1 is GTSNPN and CDR2 SVGIG (reference sequence). The CDR3 has 13 residues.

This chain connects TRBV2 to TRBJ1-2, with 12 bases identical to TRBD1. Germline trimming cut 6 bases from V and 8 bases from J; bases unmatched to any gene: 7. The CDR3 runs to 14 residues. Per the germline V gene, CDR1 is SNHLY and CDR2 is FYNNEI. CDR3 amino acids: CASREGQGARGYTF. The CDR3 nucleotides are TGTGCCAGCAGGGAGGGACAGGGGGCGAGAGGCTACACCTTC.

V usage is TRBV4-1 and J usage is TRBJ2-1, with D hard to call. Looked up from germline, CDR1 is MGHRA and CDR2 is YSYEKL. The length of the CDR3 is 11 residues. The V end lost 1 base, the J end lost 8 bases, and 3 bases lay between the germline ends. The CDR3 region is CASSQAYEQFF. In DNA, the CDR3 is TGCGCCAGCAGCCAAGCATATGAGCAGTTCTTC.

This rearrangement joins TRBV2 to TRBJ1-6; 8 nucleotides agree with TRBD1. J gave up 9 bases and V 2 bases, and 6 bases lay outside the gene matches. This CDR3 comprises 15 residues. CDR1 is SNHLY, CDR2 FYNNEI, per germline. The CDR3 nucleotides read TGTGCCAGCAGTGAATTTCAGGGGACAGGTTCACCCCTCCACTTT. It codes for CASSEFQGTGSPLHF. The whole variable domain, filled in from reference TRBV2 and TRBJ1-6, reads EPEVTQTPSHQVTQMGQEVILRCVPISNHLYFYWYRQILGQKVEFLVSFYNNEISEKSEIFDDQFSVERPDGSNFTLKIRSTKLEDSAMYFCASSEFQGTGSPLHFGNGTRLTVT.

The chain uses TRBV24-1 and TRBJ2-3; D not resolved. Between the trimmed V and J ends, which lost 5 bases and 2 bases, there was a span of 10 bases. The V gene's germline CDR1 is KGHDR and CDR2 SFDVKD. The CDR3 consists of 14 residues. The CDR3 loop is CATSASGYTDTQYF. The CDR3 DNA is TGTGCCACCAGTGCGTCAGGATACACAGATACGCAGTATTTT.

The J gene is TRBJ1-4, the V gene TRBV7-9; 8 bases fit TRBD1. Trimming cost V 3 bases and J 0 bases; bases outside gene matches: 12. The germline V gene encodes CDR1 SEHNR and CDR2 FQNEAQ (reference sequence). The CDR3 contains 19 residues. As DNA, the CDR3 is TGTGCCAGCAGCTTCTCCGGGACAGGAGCCCTTACAACTAATGAAAAACTGTTTTTT. Its protein product is CASSFSGTGALTTNEKLFF.

DNA of the CDR3: TGTGCCAGTAGCGTAGACAGGACATCCTACGAGCAGTACTTC. Its protein product is CASSVDRTSYEQYF. This chain connects TRBV19 to TRBJ2-7; D might be TRBD1 (6 bases). The germline CDR1 and CDR2 sequences are LNHDA and SQIVND (reference sequence). The CDR3 consists of 14 residues. The V end was cut by 6 bases, the J end by 1 base, with 13 bases between.

This chain uses TRBV3-1 (or the pseudogene TRBV3-2) with TRBJ1-3; D is undetermined. V gave up 2 bases and J gave up 1 base, with 21 bases separating them. The CDR3 runs to 19 residues. Germline lookup yields CDR1 LGHDT and CDR2 YNNKEL (reference sequence). In nucleotides, the CDR3 is TGTGCCAGCAGCCAAAGAGCGGGCAGGCTAATATCTTCTGGAAACACCATATATTTT. Its translation: CASSQRAGRLISSGNTIYF.

The rearrangement joins TRBV7-9 to TRBJ2-1, with a possible D match to TRBD2 (6 bases). Germline V lookup: CDR1 SEHNR, CDR2 FQNEAQ (reference sequence). The V gene lost 6 bases and the J gene lost 5 bases, with 14 bases spanning the gap. CDR3 length: 14 amino acids. CDR3 DNA: TGTGCCAGCAGTGACCGGGACTTACACAATGAGCAGTTCTTC. Its protein is CASSDRDLHNEQFF. Combining the CDR3 with reference TRBV7-9 and TRBJ2-1 gives the whole variable domain DTGVSQNPRHKITKRGQNVTFRCDPISEHNRLYWYRQTLGQGPEFLTYFQNEAQLEKSRLLSDRFSAERPKGSFSTLEIQRTEQGDSAMYLCASSDRDLHNEQFFGPGTRLTVL.

This clone was counted a few times. J is TRBJ1-4 and V is TRBV7-9, with unresolved D. Germline V lookup: CDR1 SEHNR, CDR2 FQNEAQ (reference sequence). Trimming cost V 5 bases and J 8 bases, with 9 bases left between them. The CDR3 sequence is 12 residues long. As DNA, the CDR3 is TGTGCCAGCAGCAGAAGCCAAGAAAAACTGTTTTTT. It codes for CASSRSQEKLFF.

This sequence joins TRBV7-3 and TRBJ1-2; D is possibly TRBD1 (6 bases). The germline gives CDR1 SGHTA, CDR2 FQGTGA. Deletions cut 5 bases from V and 4 bases from J, with 11 bases between. This CDR3 is built from 13 residues. Here the CDR3 reads CASSPTGRYGYTF. The CDR3 DNA follows: TGTGCCAGCAGCCCCACAGGGCGCTATGGCTACACCTTC.

The chain carries TRBV6-5 and TRBJ1-1, with 8 bases matching TRBD1. This CDR3 is 15 amino acids long. Trimming removed 6 bases from V and 0 bases from J; junction bases left unmatched: 6. Germline CDR1 MNHEY, CDR2 SVGAGI. The CDR3 loop reads CASRPDRAMNTEAFF. CDR3 nucleotide sequence: TGTGCCAGCAGGCCGGACAGGGCGATGAACACTGAAGCTTTCTTT.

V usage is TRBV3-1 (or the pseudogene TRBV3-2) and J usage is TRBJ1-6; a weak D match, TRBD1 (5 bases). The CDR3 totals 15 residues. Trimming pared 4 bases from V and 10 bases from J, leaving 17 bases between. CDR1 and CDR2 (germline): LGHDT, YNNKEL (reference sequence). The CDR3 DNA sequence: TGTGCCAGCAGCCCCCCCCCGGGCTCAGGGTCACCCCTCCACTTT. Residues: CASSPPPGSGSPLHF.